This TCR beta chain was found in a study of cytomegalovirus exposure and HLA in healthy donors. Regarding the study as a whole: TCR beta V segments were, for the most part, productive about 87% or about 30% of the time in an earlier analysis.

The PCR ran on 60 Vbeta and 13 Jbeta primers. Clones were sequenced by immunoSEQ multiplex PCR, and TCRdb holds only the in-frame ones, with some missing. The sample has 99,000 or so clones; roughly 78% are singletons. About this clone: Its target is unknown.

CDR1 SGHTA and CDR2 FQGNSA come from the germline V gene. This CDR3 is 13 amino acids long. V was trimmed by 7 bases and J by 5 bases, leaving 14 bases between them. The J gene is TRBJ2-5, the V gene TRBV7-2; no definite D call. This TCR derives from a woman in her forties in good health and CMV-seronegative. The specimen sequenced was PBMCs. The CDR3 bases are TGTGCCAGCAACCTGCCCGAGGAGGAGACCCAGTACTTC. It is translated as CASNLPEEETQYF.